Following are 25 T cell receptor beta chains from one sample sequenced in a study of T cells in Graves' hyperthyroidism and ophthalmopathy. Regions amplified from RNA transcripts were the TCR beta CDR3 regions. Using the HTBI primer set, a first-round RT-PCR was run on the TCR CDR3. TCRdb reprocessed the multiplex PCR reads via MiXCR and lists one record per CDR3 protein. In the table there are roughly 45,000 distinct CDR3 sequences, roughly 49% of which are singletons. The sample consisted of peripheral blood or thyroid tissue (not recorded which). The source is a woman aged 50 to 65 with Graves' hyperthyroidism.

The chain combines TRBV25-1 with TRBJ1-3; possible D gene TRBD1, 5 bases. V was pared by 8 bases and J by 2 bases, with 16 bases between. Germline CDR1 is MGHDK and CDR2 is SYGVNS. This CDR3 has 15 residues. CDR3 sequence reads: CASRAGEWAGNTIYF. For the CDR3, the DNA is TGTGCCAGCCGTGCGGGGGAATGGGCTGGAAACACCATATATTTT.

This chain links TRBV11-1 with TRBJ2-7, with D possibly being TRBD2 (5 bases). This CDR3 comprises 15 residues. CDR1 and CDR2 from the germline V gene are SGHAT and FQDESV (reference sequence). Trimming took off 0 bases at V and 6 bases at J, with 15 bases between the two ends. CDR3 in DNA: TGTGCCAGCAGCTTAGCGGGAGATAGTAGTATCGAGCAGTACTTC. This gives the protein CASSLAGDSSIEQYF.

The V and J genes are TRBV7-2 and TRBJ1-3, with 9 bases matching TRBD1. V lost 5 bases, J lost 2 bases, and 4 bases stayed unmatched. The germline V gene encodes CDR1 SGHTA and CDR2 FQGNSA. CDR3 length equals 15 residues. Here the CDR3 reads CASSRTGGTGNTIYF. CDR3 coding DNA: TGTGCCAGCAGCCGAACAGGGGGCACTGGAAACACCATATATTTT.

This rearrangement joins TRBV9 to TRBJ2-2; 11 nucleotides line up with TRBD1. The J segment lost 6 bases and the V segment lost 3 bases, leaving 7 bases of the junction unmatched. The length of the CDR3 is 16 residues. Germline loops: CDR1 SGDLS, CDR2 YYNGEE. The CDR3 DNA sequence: TGTGCCAGCAGCGGTGGACCGGGACAGGGGGCCGGGGAGCTGTTTTTT. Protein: CASSGGPGQGAGELFF.

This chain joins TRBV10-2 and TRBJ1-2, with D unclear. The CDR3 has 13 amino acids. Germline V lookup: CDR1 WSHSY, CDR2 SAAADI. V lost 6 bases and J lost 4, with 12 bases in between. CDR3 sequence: CASSGGRPYGYTF. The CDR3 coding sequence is TGCGCCAGCAGCGGCGGGAGACCCTATGGCTACACCTTC.

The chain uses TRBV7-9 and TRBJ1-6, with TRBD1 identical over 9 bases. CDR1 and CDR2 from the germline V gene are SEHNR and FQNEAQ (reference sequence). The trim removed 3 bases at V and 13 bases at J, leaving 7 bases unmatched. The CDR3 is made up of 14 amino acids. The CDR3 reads CASSFIGTGSPLHF. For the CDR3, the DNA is TGTGCCAGCAGCTTTATCGGGACAGGGTCGCCCCTCCACTTT.

The CDR3 reads CASANQDRKSSYNEQFF. The CDR3 nucleotides read TGTGCCAGCGCCAACCAGGACAGGAAGAGCTCCTACAATGAGCAGTTCTTC. The V call is TRBV13, the J call TRBJ2-1, with 7 positions matching TRBD1. The CDR3 totals 17 residues. Germline CDR1 reads PRHDT; CDR2 reads FYEKMQ (reference sequence). The V and J ends lost 8 bases and 0 bases, in that order; junction bases with no gene match: 13.

This CDR3 reads CASSFGQNGANVLTF. CDR3 nucleotide sequence: TGCGCCAGCAGCTTTGGACAGAATGGGGCCAACGTCCTGACTTTC. This chain connects TRBV4-1 to TRBJ2-6; weak D call: TRBD1 (6 bases). Trimming removed 5 bases from V and 3 bases from J, with 11 bases in between. The CDR3 has 15 amino acids. Per the germline V gene, CDR1 is MGHRA and CDR2 is YSYEKL.

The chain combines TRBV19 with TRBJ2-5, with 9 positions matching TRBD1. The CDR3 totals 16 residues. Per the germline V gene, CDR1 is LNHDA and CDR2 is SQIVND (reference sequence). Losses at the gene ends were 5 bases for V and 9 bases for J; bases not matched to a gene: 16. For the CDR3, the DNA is TGTGCCAGTAGTTCTTGGACAGGGGCAAGCAATCAGCCCCAGTACTTC. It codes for CASSSWTGASNQPQYF.

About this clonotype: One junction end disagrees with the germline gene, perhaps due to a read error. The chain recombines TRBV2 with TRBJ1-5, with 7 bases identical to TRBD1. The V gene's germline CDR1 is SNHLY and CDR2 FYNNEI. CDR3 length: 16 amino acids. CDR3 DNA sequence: TGTGCCGGCAGCGACGATAAGGGGGCCTTTAATCAGCCCCAGCATTTT. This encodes CAGSDDKGAFNQPQHF.

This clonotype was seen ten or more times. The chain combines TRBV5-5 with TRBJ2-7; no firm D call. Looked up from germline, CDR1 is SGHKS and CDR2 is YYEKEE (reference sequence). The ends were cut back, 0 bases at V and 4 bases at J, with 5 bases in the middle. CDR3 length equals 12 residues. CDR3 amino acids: CASSLGQYEQYF. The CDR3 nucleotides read TGTGCCAGCAGCTTGGGACAATACGAGCAGTACTTC.

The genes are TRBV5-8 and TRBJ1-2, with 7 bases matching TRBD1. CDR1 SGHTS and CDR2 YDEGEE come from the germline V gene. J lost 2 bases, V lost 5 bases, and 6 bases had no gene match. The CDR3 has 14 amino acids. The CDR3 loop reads CASSYYRGNYGYTF. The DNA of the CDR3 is TGTGCCAGCAGTTACTACAGGGGAAACTATGGCTACACCTTC.

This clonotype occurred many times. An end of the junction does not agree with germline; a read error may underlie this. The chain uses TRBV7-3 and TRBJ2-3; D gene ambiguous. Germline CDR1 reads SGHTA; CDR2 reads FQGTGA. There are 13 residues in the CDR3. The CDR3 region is CASSLKRGDTHYF. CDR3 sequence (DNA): TGTGCCAGCAGCTTAAAGAGAGGAGATACGCATTATTTT.

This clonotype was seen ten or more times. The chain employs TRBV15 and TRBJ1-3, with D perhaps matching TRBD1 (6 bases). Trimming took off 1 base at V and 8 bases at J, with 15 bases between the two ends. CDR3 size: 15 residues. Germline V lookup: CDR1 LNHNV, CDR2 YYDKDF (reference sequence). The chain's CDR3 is CATSRAGVSSDTIYF. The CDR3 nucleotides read TGTGCCACCAGCAGAGCAGGGGTCTCCTCTGACACCATATATTTT.

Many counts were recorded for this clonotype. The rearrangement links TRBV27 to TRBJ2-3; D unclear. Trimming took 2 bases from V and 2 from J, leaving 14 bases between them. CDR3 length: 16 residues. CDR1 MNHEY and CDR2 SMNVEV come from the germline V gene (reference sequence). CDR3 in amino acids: CASSLGRALPTDTQYF. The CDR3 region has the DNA TGTGCCAGCAGTTTAGGACGCGCGCTTCCCACAGATACGCAGTATTTT.

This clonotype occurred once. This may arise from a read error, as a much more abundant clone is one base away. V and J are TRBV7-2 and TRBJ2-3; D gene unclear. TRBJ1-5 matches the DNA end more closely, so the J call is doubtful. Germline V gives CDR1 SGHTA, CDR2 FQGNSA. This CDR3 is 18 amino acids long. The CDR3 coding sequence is TGTGCCAGCAGCTCCGTAACCGGACTAGCGGGTCGGGGAGATACGCAGCATTTT. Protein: CASSSVTGLAGRGDTQHF.

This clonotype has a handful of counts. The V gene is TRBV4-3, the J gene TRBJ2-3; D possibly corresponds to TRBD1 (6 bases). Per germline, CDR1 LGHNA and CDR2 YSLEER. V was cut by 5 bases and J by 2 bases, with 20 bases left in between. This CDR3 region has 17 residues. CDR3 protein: CASSGRDTSQSTDTQYF. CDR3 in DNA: TGCGCCAGCAGCGGCCGGGACACAAGCCAATCCACAGATACGCAGTATTTT.

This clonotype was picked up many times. The CDR3 nucleotides read TGTGCCAGCAGTTTAGGGGCCAATTCACCCCTCCACTTT. The encoded protein is CASSLGANSPLHF. The V and J genes are TRBV28 and TRBJ1-6; maybe TRBD1 (5 bases). This CDR3 comprises 13 residues. Germline V gene lookup returns CDR1 MDHEN and CDR2 SYDVKM. Between the trimmed V and J ends, which lost 2 bases and 7 bases, there was a span of 6 bases.

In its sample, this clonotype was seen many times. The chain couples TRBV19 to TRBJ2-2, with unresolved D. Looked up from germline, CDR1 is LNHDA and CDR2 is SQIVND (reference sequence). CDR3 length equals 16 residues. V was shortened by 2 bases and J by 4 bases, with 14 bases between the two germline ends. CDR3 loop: CASSISHQPSTGELFF. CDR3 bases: TGTGCCAGTAGTATAAGCCACCAACCATCCACCGGGGAGCTGTTTTTT.

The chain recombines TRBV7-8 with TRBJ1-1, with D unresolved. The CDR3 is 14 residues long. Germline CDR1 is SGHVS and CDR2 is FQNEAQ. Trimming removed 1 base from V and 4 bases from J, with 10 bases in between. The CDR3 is CASSLGGSGTEAFF. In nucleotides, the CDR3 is TGTGCCAGCAGCTTAGGAGGTAGTGGCACTGAAGCTTTCTTT.

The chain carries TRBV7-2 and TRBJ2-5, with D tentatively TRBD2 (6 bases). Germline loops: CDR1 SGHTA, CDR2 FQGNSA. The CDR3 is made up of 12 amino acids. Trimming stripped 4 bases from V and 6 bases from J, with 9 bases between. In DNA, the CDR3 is TGTGCCAGCAGCTCCGGAGGGAAGACCCAGTACTTC. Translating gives CASSSGGKTQYF.

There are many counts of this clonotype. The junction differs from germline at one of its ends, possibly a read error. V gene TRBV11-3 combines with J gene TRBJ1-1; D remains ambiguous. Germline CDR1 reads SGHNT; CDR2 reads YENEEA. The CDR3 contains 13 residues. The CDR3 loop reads CSSSSGRNTEAFF. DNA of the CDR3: TGTTCCAGCAGCTCCGGCCGGAACACTGAAGCTTTCTTT.

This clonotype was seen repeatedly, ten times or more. CDR3 sequence reads: CAIGTRTGLTYEQYF. The CDR3 bases are TGTGCCATCGGGACCAGGACAGGCCTTACCTACGAGCAGTACTTC. The chain carries TRBV10-3 and TRBJ2-7, with 7 bases aligning to TRBD1. With 8 bases clipped from V and 2 bases from J, the junction kept 12 bases outside the gene matches. The CDR3 covers 15 residues. Germline V gene data show CDR1 as ENHRY and CDR2 as SYGVKD.

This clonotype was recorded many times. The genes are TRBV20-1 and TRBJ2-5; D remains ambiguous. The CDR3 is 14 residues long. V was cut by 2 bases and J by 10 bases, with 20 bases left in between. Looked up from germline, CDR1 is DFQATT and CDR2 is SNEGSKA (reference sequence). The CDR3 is CSARLGSTRYDQYF. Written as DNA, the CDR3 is TGCAGTGCTAGATTGGGGTCCACACGCTACGACCAGTACTTC.

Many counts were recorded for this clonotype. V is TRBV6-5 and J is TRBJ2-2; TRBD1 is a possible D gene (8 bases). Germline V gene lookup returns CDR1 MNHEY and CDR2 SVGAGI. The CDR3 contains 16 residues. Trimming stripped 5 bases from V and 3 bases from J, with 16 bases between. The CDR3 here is CASSTRQGRDTGELFF. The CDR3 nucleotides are TGTGCCAGCAGTACTAGACAGGGGAGGGACACCGGGGAGCTGTTTTTT.